This T cell receptor beta chain was sequenced during a study of neurological immune-mediated disorders. Study-level findings and limits: Multiple sclerosis patients had less TCR clonal expansion than even healthy controls, unlike HTLV-1-associated myelopathy.

The CDR3 covers 16 residues. V was cut by 0 bases and J by 4 bases, with 14 bases left in between. Germline CDR1 reads LGHDT; CDR2 reads YNNKEL (reference sequence). MiXCR, run by TCRdb on the 5' RACE reads, gives a single entry per CDR3 protein. The repertoire holds under 60,000 distinct CDR3 sequences, with 16% as singletons. Turning to this clonotype: Its antigen is still unknown.

The sequence was collected from a man between 60 and 75 years old in good health. Input material: PBMCs. The genes are TRBV3-1 and TRBJ2-3, with no clear D. CDR3 amino acids: CASSQDHGLSADTQYF. CDR3 DNA: TGTGCCAGCAGCCAAGATCACGGCCTTTCGGCAGATACGCAGTATTTT.